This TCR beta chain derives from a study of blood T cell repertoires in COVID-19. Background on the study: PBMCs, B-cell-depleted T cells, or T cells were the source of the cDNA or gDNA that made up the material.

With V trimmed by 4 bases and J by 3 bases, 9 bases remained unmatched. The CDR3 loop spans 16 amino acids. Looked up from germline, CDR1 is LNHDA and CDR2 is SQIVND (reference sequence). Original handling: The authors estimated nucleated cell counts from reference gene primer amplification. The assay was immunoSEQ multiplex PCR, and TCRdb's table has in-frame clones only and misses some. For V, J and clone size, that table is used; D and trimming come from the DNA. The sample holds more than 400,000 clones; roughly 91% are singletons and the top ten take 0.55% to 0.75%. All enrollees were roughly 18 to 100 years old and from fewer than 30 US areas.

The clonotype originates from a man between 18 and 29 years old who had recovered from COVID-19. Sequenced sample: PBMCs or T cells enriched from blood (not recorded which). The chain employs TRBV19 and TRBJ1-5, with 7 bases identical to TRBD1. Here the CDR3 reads CASSTIPRGNNQPQHF. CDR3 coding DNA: TGTGCCAGTAGTACCATCCCCAGGGGGAACAATCAGCCCCAGCATTTT. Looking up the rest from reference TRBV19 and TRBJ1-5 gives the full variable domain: DGGITQSPKYLFRKEGQNVTLSCEQNLNHDAMYWYRQDPGQGLRLIYYSQIVNDFQKGDIAEGYSVSREKKESFPLTVTSAQKNPTAFYLCASSTIPRGNNQPQHFGDGTRLSIL.